Listed below are T cell receptor beta chains from one sample, sequenced in a study of monozygotic twins with inflammatory bowel disease. After re-calling the 5' RACE reads, TCRdb lists one entry per CDR3 protein, DNA absent. Recorded here are more than 300,000 distinct CDR3 sequences; the top ten clones represent less than 6.5%. Sequenced sample: blood. Receptor source: a human donor with ulcerative colitis or Crohn's disease, or a healthy co-twin of an affected twin (not recorded which). Each CDR3 is given with its conserved first and last residue.

j_call v_call cdr3_aa
TRBJ1-1 TRBV7-9 CASSPRTGRGTEAFF
TRBJ1-4 TRBV30 CAWGTVRGEKLFF
TRBJ2-1 TRBV18 CASSPGTSGGASSYNEQFF
TRBJ1-6 TRBV19 CATLPWQGADSPLHF
TRBJ2-7 TRBV6-5 CASSYRYEQYF
TRBJ2-7 TRBV2 CANRRVGSYEQYF
TRBJ2-3 TRBV20-1 CSAPAWGGSTDTQYF
TRBJ1-2 TRBV4-3 CASSQGSGDIFGYTF
TRBJ1-1 TRBV29-1 CSTNRGSITEAFF
TRBJ2-1 TRBV15 CATSREDRGRHEQFF
TRBJ2-7 TRBV28 CASQGTSGGSYEQYF
TRBJ2-7 TRBV9 CASNHAQGAEYF
TRBJ2-1 TRBV20-1 CSAERGYNEQFF
TRBJ1-2 TRBV6-1 CASSEIRYGYTF
TRBJ1-1 TRBV6-5 CASSYGGKAEAFF
TRBJ1-6 TRBV5-1 CASSLDSLDRPNSPLHF
TRBJ2-7 TRBV11-2 CASSRDLGRGYEQYF
TRBJ2-1 TRBV12-3/TRBV12-4 CASVGRGLGEQFF
TRBJ1-6 TRBV18 CASSPRIGSNSPLHF
TRBJ1-4 TRBV7-9 CASSGEAKAREKLFF
TRBJ1-5 TRBV18 CASSPGTGGAQPQHF
TRBJ2-5 TRBV7-9 CAGGQREETQYF
TRBJ2-1 TRBV5-1 CASSQEVVAGGNEQFF
TRBJ1-1 TRBV4-3 CASSEGTGGLNTEAFF
TRBJ1-4 TRBV30 CAWTRWWEKLFF
TRBJ2-5 TRBV27 CASSLLAGGFQETQYF
TRBJ2-3 TRBV5-1 CASGTSGGLTDTQYF
TRBJ2-6 TRBV7-8 CASSFRGGGQGANVLTF
TRBJ2-7 TRBV12-3/TRBV12-4 CASPSPPCDWYEQYF
TRBJ2-7 TRBV6-4 CASSEEGGYEQYF
TRBJ2-7 TRBV5-1 CVSSLGRVYEQYF
TRBJ1-5 TRBV10-2 CASSPDWAQPQHF
TRBJ2-5 TRBV3-1 CASSQVTVHTGETQYF
TRBJ2-2 TRBV5-1 CASSSGLSDTGELFF
TRBJ2-6 TRBV10-2 CASTDSVGSSGANVLTF
TRBJ1-1 TRBV7-2 CASSLVQGAIRGEAFF
TRBJ2-7 TRBV28 CASSFDGAGSSGTYEQYF
TRBJ2-3 TRBV5-1 CASNGSPGQGRTDTQYF
TRBJ2-1 TRBV30 CAWSVISGRANEQFF
TRBJ2-7 TRBV5-1 CASSFIGLGNEQYF
TRBJ1-5 TRBV6-1 CASSRGNSRGQPQHF
TRBJ1-1 TRBV6-2/TRBV6-3 CASKWLNTEAFF
TRBJ1-3 TRBV5-6 CASSLMAGSGNTIYF